The 5 T cell receptor beta chains below all came from one sample that was sequenced in a study of cytomegalovirus exposure and HLA in healthy donors. PCR was performed using 60 Vbeta and 13 Jbeta primers. TCRdb's table, derived via immunoSEQ multiplex PCR, lists solely in-frame clones and lacks some. The sample includes about 240,000 clones, approximately 82% of them seen just once. The sample comprised PBMCs. These receptor sequences come from a woman aged 55-69 years in good health and CMV-seropositive.

This clone was seen more than once but under ten times. The J gene is TRBJ2-2, the V gene TRBV19, with D possibly being TRBD2 (6 bases). V was clipped by 0 bases and J by 5 bases, with 7 bases between them. The V gene's germline CDR1 is LNHDA and CDR2 SQIVND (reference sequence). The CDR3 loop spans 14 amino acids. CDR3 DNA sequence: TGTGCCAGTAGTATAGAGGGGGGAACCGGGGAGCTGTTTTTT. The encoded protein is CASSIEGGTGELFF.

This clone turned up a few times. The V gene is TRBV19, the J gene TRBJ1-4; TRBD1 agrees at 7 bases. The V segment lost 6 bases and the J segment 3 bases; nucleotides outside the gene matches: 7. The CDR3 sequence is 15 residues long. Per the germline V gene, CDR1 is LNHDA and CDR2 is SQIVND (reference sequence). CDR3 protein: CASSPLGQPNEKLFF. The CDR3 DNA reads as TGTGCCAGTAGCCCCCTGGGACAGCCTAATGAAAAACTGTTTTTT.

There are a few counts of this clone. The rearrangement joins TRBV7-6 to TRBJ2-7; 9 bases are shared with TRBD2. V lost 5 bases and J lost 4; bases outside the gene matches: 6. The CDR3 length is 14 residues. From germline, CDR1 is SGHVS and CDR2 FNYEAQ. The CDR3 nucleotides are TGTGCCAGCAGCCCGACTAGCGGAACTTACGAGCAGTACTTC. It codes for CASSPTSGTYEQYF.

The chain uses TRBV7-2 and TRBJ1-2; D is unresolved. The germline V and J ends were trimmed by 1 base and 8 bases, with 17 bases remaining between them. Looked up from germline, CDR1 is SGHTA and CDR2 is FQGNSA. CDR3 size: 15 residues. The CDR3 DNA sequence: TGTGCCAGCAGCTTAGAAGCCAAGCCGTTGCTCGGCTACACCTTC. As protein: CASSLEAKPLLGYTF.

The rearrangement uses TRBV7-8 and TRBJ1-5, with 10 bases identical to TRBD1. Per germline, CDR1 SGHVS and CDR2 FQNEAQ. The CDR3 is 15 amino acids. J lost 3 bases, V lost 5 bases, and 4 bases had no gene match. The CDR3 loop reads CASSVGTGDNQPQHF. The CDR3 DNA reads as TGTGCCAGCAGCGTGGGGACAGGGGACAATCAGCCCCAGCATTTT.